Listed below are T cell receptor beta chains from one sample, sequenced in a study of blood T cells in healthy people across ages. From the 5' RACE reads, TCRdb called clonotypes with MiXCR, one entry per CDR3 protein. The table shows around 1,500,000 distinct CDR3 sequences, with around two fifths occurring only once. The sample taken for sequencing was blood. The receptors shown here come from a young woman in good health. The conserved cysteine and the conserved F or W are not part of the CDR3 here. The D gene is left open where the match is weak.

v_call,j_call,d_call,cdr3_aa
TRBV6-6,TRBJ1-1,.,ASSPATQGGTEAF
TRBV7-3,TRBJ2-3,.,ASSSPSTGSDTQY
TRBV7-3,TRBJ2-7,.,ASSPGAEYEQY
TRBV28,TRBJ1-2,TRBD1,ASSPRDSRFYGYT
TRBV7-9,TRBJ2-1,TRBD2,ASSSGTSASSYNEQF
TRBV7-9,TRBJ2-3,TRBD1,ASSSTRGPSTDTQY
TRBV28,TRBJ1-1,.,ASSLGPDGYTEAF
TRBV5-1,TRBJ2-7,TRBD1,ASSLAQGELYLNEQY
TRBV2,TRBJ2-1,TRBD2,ASSEEGGIVASGDNEQF
TRBV28,TRBJ2-3,.,ASEEGTDTQY
TRBV21-1,TRBJ2-7,.,ATSGAPEQY
TRBV27,TRBJ2-7,TRBD2,ASIRDFSRTVGRGFSYEQY
TRBV7-3,TRBJ2-3,.,ASSLGSIGSGDTQY
TRBV21-1,TRBJ2-7,.,ASTRATYNEQY
TRBV7-9,TRBJ2-3,.,ASSLVRGGTSTDTQY
TRBV6-4,TRBJ2-3,TRBD2,ASSETSGRTLHTQY
TRBV6-1,TRBJ2-1,TRBD1,ASMGSPGQGASEQF